Each of the 5 T cell receptor beta chains below was sequenced from the same sample in a study of cytomegalovirus exposure and HLA in healthy donors (TCRdb year 2017). Library preparation employed the immunoSEQ multiplex PCR assay. For the multiplex PCR, a mixture combining 60 forward primers for TCR Vbeta segments and 13 reverse primers for TCR Jbeta segments was used. Not all clones reach the TCRdb copy of this immuneACCESS table, which keeps in-frame sequences only. Checked studies attribute under half of the gap to unresolved V genes and leave the rest unexplained. In all, the sample holds fewer than 200,000 clones, and 78% of those were seen once. The ten largest clones add up to around an eighth of the sample. Sequencing was done on a sample of PBMCs. The source of these receptors is a young woman in good health and CMV-seropositive.

The chain couples TRBV29-1 to TRBJ2-1; TRBD1 matches 8 bases. The CDR3 sequence is 14 residues long. The trim removed 5 bases at V and 5 bases at J, leaving 8 bases unmatched. Germline CDR1 and CDR2: SQVTM and ANQGSEA. DNA of the CDR3: TGCAGCGTTCTGGGGACAGGAGTGAACAATGAGCAGTTCTTC. Its protein product is CSVLGTGVNNEQFF.

V is TRBV2 and J is TRBJ2-7, with TRBD1 as a possible D gene (6 bases). The CDR3 length is 12 residues. V was trimmed by 4 bases and J by 3 bases, leaving 7 bases between them. Germline V gene sequence: CDR1 SNHLY, CDR2 FYNNEI. The CDR3 is CASSGDIYEQYF. DNA of the CDR3: TGTGCCAGCAGTGGGGACATCTACGAGCAGTACTTC.

This chain connects TRBV7-6 to TRBJ2-1, with 8 bases that match TRBD1. The CDR3 sequence is 14 residues long. Germline values: CDR1 SGHVS, CDR2 FNYEAQ. Trimming removed 5 bases from V and 5 bases from J; junction bases left unmatched: 5. CDR3 coding DNA: TGTGCCAGCAGCCGAGGGACAGGCGACAATGAGCAGTTCTTC. This encodes CASSRGTGDNEQFF.

The V call is TRBV15, the J call TRBJ1-3, with TRBD1 matching 7 bases. CDR1 is LNHNV and CDR2 is YYDKDF in the germline V gene (reference sequence). This CDR3 is built from 14 residues. The V gene end was trimmed by 0 bases and the J gene end by 4 bases; junction bases not matched to a gene: 0. CDR3 nucleotide sequence: TGTGCCACCAGCAGAGAGACAGGGGGAAACACCATATATTTT. Protein product: CATSRETGGNTIYF.

This rearrangement joins TRBV6-1 to TRBJ2-1; D is uncertain. The CDR3 runs 12 residues. CDR1 and CDR2 from the germline V gene are MNHNS and SASEGT. V lost 4 bases to trimming and J lost 8 bases, with 9 bases between them. CDR3 sequence: CASSGLGDEQFF. The CDR3 nucleotides read TGTGCCAGCAGTGGACTCGGCGATGAGCAGTTCTTC.